This T cell receptor (beta chain) emerged from a study of spatial heterogeneity in lung cancer. The sample's time point: sample taken at primary tumor resection. Whole RNA was taken from tumor, nontumor lung or frozen PBMC; it was then sequenced unsorted. Donation came from about 72 patients with untreated early-stage non-small cell lung cancer. In this sample, this clonotype is hyperexpanded. TCRdb processed the 5' RACE reads anew with MiXCR; each CDR3 protein has one entry. The table includes more than 2,500 distinct CDR3 sequences, over 25% detected once. V was pared by 7 bases and J by 3 bases, with 10 bases between. There are 12 residues in the CDR3. Germline assignment: CDR1 MGHRA and CDR2 YSYEKL.

The source of this sequence is a male donor with early-stage non-small cell lung cancer. The source material was PBMCs, sampled at surgery. The chain has TRBV4-1 and TRBJ2-7; D remains ambiguous. CDR3 residues: CASTVSGYEQYF. DNA for the CDR3: TGCGCCAGCACCGTTAGTGGCTACGAGCAGTACTTC.